A selection of T cell receptor beta chains follows, all from one sample in a study of CXCR3-negative and CXCR3-positive naive CD8 T cells. TCRdb re-called the 5' RACE reads and gives one entry per CDR3 protein, without DNA. The ten most abundant clones cover roughly 3.9% of a sample with tens of thousands of distinct CDR3 sequences. The sequenced sample was naive CXCR3- CD8+ T cells from blood. The receptor set was obtained from a human donor in good health. Some clones in this sample may be carry-over from other donors' samples. The CDR3 runs from the conserved cysteine through the conserved F or W. The size entry is marked missing in some rows and otherwise reads once, few, many or a size class.

clone_size: NA; j_call: TRBJ2-3; v_call: TRBV6-2/TRBV6-3; cdr3_aa: CASSALDYQDVGTQYF
clone_size: NA; j_call: TRBJ2-2; v_call: TRBV5-4; cdr3_aa: CASIGPTGELFF
clone_size: NA; j_call: TRBJ2-3; v_call: TRBV6-6; cdr3_aa: CASSYTRADTQYF
clone_size: NA; j_call: TRBJ2-1; v_call: TRBV2; cdr3_aa: CASISSLEQFF
clone_size: NA; j_call: TRBJ2-1; v_call: TRBV20-1; cdr3_aa: CSARDLDGSSYNEQFF
clone_size: NA; j_call: TRBJ2-1; v_call: TRBV7-3; cdr3_aa: CASSHSHGGPNEQFF
clone_size: NA; j_call: TRBJ2-5; v_call: TRBV7-4; cdr3_aa: CASSRTGQPHQETQYF
clone_size: NA; j_call: TRBJ2-1; v_call: TRBV4-3; cdr3_aa: CASSQDSPALSSYNEQFF
clone_size: NA; j_call: TRBJ2-7; v_call: TRBV12-3/TRBV12-4; cdr3_aa: CASSFGDYPIEQYF
clone_size: NA; j_call: TRBJ2-1; v_call: TRBV11-2; cdr3_aa: CASSLEGKGFSGFPDNEQFF
clone_size: NA; j_call: TRBJ2-7; v_call: TRBV5-5; cdr3_aa: CASSFGAGDYEQYF
clone_size: NA; j_call: TRBJ2-2; v_call: TRBV29-1; cdr3_aa: CSVEGENTGELFF
clone_size: NA; j_call: TRBJ2-7; v_call: TRBV28; cdr3_aa: CASLANPASGGADEQYF
clone_size: NA; j_call: TRBJ1-5; v_call: TRBV6-4; cdr3_aa: CASSVQGNQPQHF
clone_size: NA; j_call: TRBJ2-1; v_call: TRBV14; cdr3_aa: CASSQDPALAPYNEQFF
clone_size: medium-sized; j_call: TRBJ2-7; v_call: TRBV9; cdr3_aa: CASWGHDGYYEQYF
clone_size: NA; j_call: TRBJ2-7; v_call: TRBV5-6; cdr3_aa: CASSLDLTSSYEQYF
clone_size: NA; j_call: TRBJ2-7; v_call: TRBV27; cdr3_aa: CASSLGVGYEQYF
clone_size: NA; j_call: TRBJ2-2; v_call: TRBV5-1; cdr3_aa: CASSSVAGETGELFF
clone_size: NA; j_call: TRBJ2-7; v_call: TRBV7-6; cdr3_aa: CASSFGDGTGTYEQYF
clone_size: NA; j_call: TRBJ1-2; v_call: TRBV4-2; cdr3_aa: CASSQPAGEVNYGYTF
clone_size: NA; j_call: TRBJ2-2; v_call: TRBV11-2; cdr3_aa: CASSYSAGELFF
clone_size: NA; j_call: TRBJ2-7; v_call: TRBV7-6; cdr3_aa: CASSLANVGQGLHEQYF
clone_size: NA; j_call: TRBJ1-1; v_call: TRBV7-8; cdr3_aa: CASSPPGGTEAFF
clone_size: NA; j_call: TRBJ1-1; v_call: TRBV7-2; cdr3_aa: CASSLEWRGNTEAFF
clone_size: NA; j_call: TRBJ2-5; v_call: TRBV9; cdr3_aa: CASSVAVAGGSQETQYF
clone_size: NA; j_call: TRBJ2-3; v_call: TRBV5-1; cdr3_aa: CASSLAGRANADTQYF
clone_size: NA; j_call: TRBJ1-1; v_call: TRBV6-2/TRBV6-3; cdr3_aa: CASSLLGTDSEAFF
clone_size: NA; j_call: TRBJ2-3; v_call: TRBV7-9; cdr3_aa: CASSPTPDRSSQYF
clone_size: NA; j_call: TRBJ2-1; v_call: TRBV29-1; cdr3_aa: CSALPYLGTGLINEQFF
clone_size: NA; j_call: TRBJ1-6; v_call: TRBV15; cdr3_aa: CATSREGAGSSPLHF
clone_size: NA; j_call: TRBJ2-1; v_call: TRBV7-6; cdr3_aa: CASSIGLAGVLGNEQFF
clone_size: NA; j_call: TRBJ1-6; v_call: TRBV14; cdr3_aa: CASSQDGVTGAYSPLHF
clone_size: NA; j_call: TRBJ2-4; v_call: TRBV11-2; cdr3_aa: CASSITSGSAKNIQYF
clone_size: NA; j_call: TRBJ1-1; v_call: TRBV29-1; cdr3_aa: CSVPDLNTEAFF
clone_size: NA; j_call: TRBJ1-3; v_call: TRBV7-6; cdr3_aa: CASSWGRVYENTIYF
clone_size: NA; j_call: TRBJ2-7; v_call: TRBV10-3; cdr3_aa: CAIRRSGSGDYEQYF
clone_size: medium-sized; j_call: TRBJ2-1; v_call: TRBV11-3; cdr3_aa: CASSPGLAEYNEQFF
clone_size: NA; j_call: TRBJ2-5; v_call: TRBV28; cdr3_aa: CASSFLAGQQETQYF
clone_size: NA; j_call: TRBJ2-7; v_call: TRBV4-3; cdr3_aa: CASSQSGLAPYEQYF
clone_size: NA; j_call: TRBJ2-7; v_call: TRBV30; cdr3_aa: CAWRDLASYEQYF
clone_size: NA; j_call: TRBJ2-1; v_call: TRBV28; cdr3_aa: CASSLSLAGGGYNEQFF
clone_size: NA; j_call: TRBJ1-1; v_call: TRBV9; cdr3_aa: CASSVAGNTEAFF